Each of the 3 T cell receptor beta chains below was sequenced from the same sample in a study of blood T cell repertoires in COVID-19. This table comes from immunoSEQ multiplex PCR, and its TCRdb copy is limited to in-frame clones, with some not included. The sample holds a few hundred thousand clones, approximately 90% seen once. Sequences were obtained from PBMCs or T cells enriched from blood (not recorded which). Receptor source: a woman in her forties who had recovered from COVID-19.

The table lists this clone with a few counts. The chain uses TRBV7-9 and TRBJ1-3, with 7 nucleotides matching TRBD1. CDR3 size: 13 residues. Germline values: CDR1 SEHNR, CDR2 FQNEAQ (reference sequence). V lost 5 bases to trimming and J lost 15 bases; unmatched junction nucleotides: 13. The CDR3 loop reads CASSQGTEGPTYF. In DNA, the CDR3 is TGTGCCAGCAGCCAAGGGACAGAGGGCCCTACATATTTT.

The CDR3 coding sequence is TGCGCCAGCAGCCGGTCGGACAGGGTGGCAGATACGCAGTATTTT. Its protein is CASSRSDRVADTQYF. This chain links TRBV4-3 with TRBJ2-3; 8 positions agree with TRBD1. The trim removed 4 bases at V and 4 bases at J, leaving 7 bases unmatched. CDR3 size: 15 residues. Germline V gene data show CDR1 as LGHNA and CDR2 as YSLEER.

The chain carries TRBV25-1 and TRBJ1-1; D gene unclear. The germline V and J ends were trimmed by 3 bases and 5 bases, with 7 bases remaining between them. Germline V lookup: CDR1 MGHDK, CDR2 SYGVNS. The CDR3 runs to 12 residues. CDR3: CASSEGGTEAFF. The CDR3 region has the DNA TGTGCCAGCAGTGAGGGAGGAACTGAAGCTTTCTTT.